Shown below are 16 T cell receptor beta chains from a single sample sequenced in a study of spatial heterogeneity in lung cancer. Time point here: sample taken at primary tumor resection. General observations from the study: Mutation tallies in tumors tracked expanded intratumoral alpha and beta TCR counts.

These receptors lack a known antigen. MiXCR was run by TCRdb on the 5' RACE reads, yielding one entry per CDR3 protein. The sample contains approximately 94,000 distinct CDR3 sequences, 4.4% of which appear only once. The sequencing here drew on lung tumor tissue, taken at surgery. These receptors all stem from a male donor with early-stage non-small cell lung cancer.

This clonotype was counted many times. The chain uses TRBV20-1 and TRBJ2-1; D is perhaps TRBD1 or TRBD2 (5 bases each). The V gene's germline CDR1 is DFQATT and CDR2 SNEGSKA (reference sequence). This CDR3 has 15 residues. Trimming left V 6 bases short and J 2 bases short, with 17 bases between. CDR3 protein: CSAINRDPAYNEQFF. CDR3 in DNA: TGCAGTGCCATCAATCGGGACCCTGCCTACAATGAGCAGTTCTTC.

Ten or more counts support this clonotype. V usage is TRBV12-3 or TRBV12-4 and J usage is TRBJ1-2; the D is unclear. Trimming shortened V by 0 bases and J by 7 bases, and 9 bases separated the two germline ends. The CDR3 length is 13 residues. DNA for the CDR3: TGTGCCAGCAGTTTAGCAGGTTCAGTTGGCTACACCTTC. It translates to CASSLAGSVGYTF.

This clonotype was seen repeatedly, ten times or more. The gene calls are TRBV6-5 and TRBJ1-2, with 8 nucleotides matching TRBD1. The CDR3 loop spans 13 amino acids. In germline, CDR1 is MNHEY, CDR2 SVGAGI. The J segment lost 5 bases and the V segment lost 6 bases, leaving 5 bases of the junction unmatched. As DNA, the CDR3 is TGTGCCAGCAGGGGAGGACAGGGTTATGGCTACACCTTC. Translation: CASRGGQGYGYTF.

This clonotype was counted many times. The CDR3 DNA reads as TGTGCCAGCAGCAAACAGGGCAGGAATGGCTACACCTTC. Translation: CASSKQGRNGYTF. This chain links TRBV7-9 with TRBJ1-2; D is perhaps TRBD1 (6 bases). CDR1 SEHNR and CDR2 FQNEAQ come from the germline V gene (reference sequence). V lost 5 bases, J lost 6 bases, and 13 bases lay in between. The CDR3 runs 13 residues.

In this sample, this clonotype turned up many times. V and J are TRBV7-9 and TRBJ2-5; weak D call: TRBD2 (5 bases). CDR3 size: 10 residues. CDR1 is SEHNR, CDR2 FQNEAQ, per germline (reference sequence). V shed 5 bases and J shed 7 bases, with 5 bases lying between them. In DNA, the CDR3 is TGTGCCAGCAGCGAGGGGACCCAGTACTTC. Protein sequence: CASSEGTQYF.

V is TRBV27 and J is TRBJ2-7; a weak D match, TRBD2 (5 bases). CDR3 size: 12 residues. Trimming removed 3 bases from V and 7 bases from J, with 10 bases in between. Germline CDR1 MNHEY, CDR2 SMNVEV (reference sequence). CDR3 in amino acids: CASSLFGGEQYF. Here the CDR3 DNA reads TGTGCCAGCAGTTTGTTCGGCGGGGAGCAGTACTTC.

Many counts were recorded for this clonotype. The V call is TRBV29-1, the J call TRBJ1-1, with a possible D match to TRBD1 (6 bases). Trimming removed 8 bases from V and 0 bases from J, with 16 bases in between. Germline V gene lookup returns CDR1 SQVTM and CDR2 ANQGSEA. There are 14 residues in the CDR3. The CDR3: CSHVGTSMNTEAFF. CDR3 nucleotides: TGCAGCCATGTGGGGACATCCATGAACACTGAAGCTTTCTTT.

This clonotype was observed many times. CDR3 residues: CASKKAMKESGYTF. CDR3 in DNA: TGTGCCAGCAAGAAGGCAATGAAGGAAAGTGGCTACACCTTC. The chain couples TRBV28 to TRBJ1-2; no clear D gene. Germline V gene lookup returns CDR1 MDHEN and CDR2 SYDVKM. This CDR3 contains 14 residues. V was cut by 7 bases and J by 7 bases, with 19 bases left in between.

This clonotype has just a few counts. The chain combines TRBV28 with TRBJ1-4; 7 nucleotides match TRBD1. The CDR3 has 13 residues. From germline, CDR1 is MDHEN and CDR2 SYDVKM. The V and J ends lost 6 bases and 5 bases, in that order; junction bases with no gene match: 3. The CDR3 spells CASSETGNEKLFF. DNA of the CDR3: TGTGCCAGCAGCGAGACAGGGAATGAAAAACTGTTTTTT. Full variable domain (missing parts from reference TRBV28 and TRBJ1-4): DVKVTQSSRYLVKRTGEKVFLECVQDMDHENMFWYRQDPGLGLRLIYFSYDVKMKEKGDIPEGYSVSREKKERFSLILESASTNQTSMYLCASSETGNEKLFFGSGTQLSVL.

In its sample, this clonotype was seen a few times. V is TRBV10-3 and J is TRBJ2-7; 9 bases agree with TRBD2. The V and J ends lost 3 bases and 0 bases, in that order; junction bases with no gene match: 3. Germline lookup yields CDR1 ENHRY and CDR2 SYGVKD. The CDR3 has 15 residues. The CDR3 reads CAISDGLATSYEQYF. For the CDR3, the DNA is TGTGCCATCAGTGATGGACTAGCGACCTCCTACGAGCAGTACTTC.

In this sample, this clonotype turned up a few times. V gene TRBV9 combines with J gene TRBJ2-5, with D perhaps matching TRBD1 (6 bases). Trimming removed 4 bases at V and 5 bases at J, with 21 bases between. Looked up from germline, CDR1 is SGDLS and CDR2 is YYNGEE. This CDR3 has 16 residues. CDR3 sequence reads: CASSPRGIGGDETQYF. CDR3 nucleotides: TGTGCCAGCAGCCCCAGGGGTATCGGTGGGGACGAGACCCAGTACTTC.

Only a few counts were recorded for this clonotype. CDR3 DNA: TGTGCCAGCAGAAATACCCCTGAGGGAAACACCATATATTTT. It specifies CASRNTPEGNTIYF. V is TRBV12-3 or TRBV12-4 and J is TRBJ1-3; unclear D gene. The CDR3 is made up of 14 amino acids. V dropped 6 bases and J dropped 4 bases, with 13 bases sitting between them.

The chain carries TRBV19 and TRBJ2-3; the D gene could be TRBD1 or TRBD2 (6 bases each). The CDR3 covers 16 residues. Germline CDR1 and CDR2: LNHDA and SQIVND (reference sequence). The V end was cut by 3 bases, the J end by 2 bases, with 15 bases between. As DNA, the CDR3 is TGTGCCAGTAGTATTCCCCACGGGGGCTCCACAGATACGCAGTATTTT. It specifies CASSIPHGGSTDTQYF.

This clonotype was seen at least ten times. The gene calls are TRBV20-1 and TRBJ2-7; possibly TRBD2 for D (6 bases). The CDR3 is 14 residues long. Germline V lookup: CDR1 DFQATT, CDR2 SNEGSKA (reference sequence). Trimming removed 3 bases from V and 7 bases from J, with 19 bases in between. This CDR3 reads CSASPKRVEGEQYF. For the CDR3, the DNA is TGCAGTGCTAGTCCTAAGCGGGTCGAGGGGGAGCAGTACTTC.

This clonotype was counted at least ten times. V and J are TRBV6-6 and TRBJ2-7; D unresolved. This CDR3 is built from 12 residues. Trimming removed 5 bases from V and 4 bases from J, with 9 bases in between. Germline CDR1 reads MNHNY; CDR2 reads SVGAGI (reference sequence). CDR3 amino acids: CASSRQGYEQYF. The CDR3 DNA is TGTGCCAGCAGTAGACAAGGATACGAGCAGTACTTC.

The sample holds many counts of this clonotype. The gene calls are TRBV30 and TRBJ2-7; unclear D gene. The germline V gene has CDR1 GTSNPN and CDR2 SVGIG (reference sequence). V gave up 8 bases and J gave up 3 bases, with 11 bases separating them. The CDR3 is 11 amino acids. CDR3 residues: CARTAGYEQYF. CDR3 coding DNA: TGTGCCCGAACCGCTGGCTACGAGCAGTACTTC. Supplemented by reference TRBV30 and TRBJ2-7, the full variable domain reads SQTIHQWPATLVQPVGSPLSLECTVEGTSNPNLYWYRQAAGRGLQLLFYSVGIGQISSEVPQNLSASRPQDRQFILSSKKLLLSDSGFYLCARTAGYEQYFGPGTRLTVT.